The 3 T cell receptor beta chains in this list originate from one sample, sequenced in a study of OX40 agonist ivuxolimab in advanced cancers. The library came from the immunoSEQ multiplex PCR assay. Entries here come from immuneACCESS through TCRdb and include only in-frame sequences with V and J called. Some clones fail to appear in such tables; in the studies checked, an unresolved V gene covers under half of the shortfall, and the cause of the remainder is unknown. Across this sample there are about 58,000 clones, with about 81% seen only once. Over 0.6% of the sample rests with the top ten. The sample was CD4+ or CD8+ T cells sorted from blood, taken in a trial of the OX40 agonist ivuxolimab. The source is an adult with an advanced solid tumor such as melanoma, head and neck, liver or kidney cancer.

The chain carries TRBV29-1 and TRBJ1-2; D unclear. Per the germline V gene, CDR1 is SQVTM and CDR2 is ANQGSEA. Deletions cut 7 bases from V and 6 bases from J, with 3 bases between. The CDR3 is 8 residues long. CDR3 amino acids: CSEDGYTF. CDR3 DNA: TGCAGCGAGGATGGCTACACCTTC.

This chain joins TRBV7-8 and TRBJ1-3, with D perhaps matching TRBD1 (6 bases). The CDR3 is 16 amino acids. CDR1 and CDR2 from the germline V gene are SGHVS and FQNEAQ. Between the trimmed V and J ends, which lost 4 bases and 2 bases, there was a span of 15 bases. The CDR3 DNA sequence: TGTGCCAGCAGCTCCGAGGGGGGGGCGACTGGAAACACCATATATTTT. Translated: CASSSEGGATGNTIYF.

The chain has TRBV28 and TRBJ1-5; TRBD1 is a possible D gene (6 bases). Per germline, CDR1 MDHEN and CDR2 SYDVKM. V was pared by 5 bases and J by 4 bases, with 9 bases between. The CDR3 runs to 13 residues. CDR3 bases: TGTGCCAGCAGTCTACAGGGTAATCAGCCCCAGCATTTT. Its translation is CASSLQGNQPQHF.